The 5 T cell receptor beta chains in this list originate from one sample, sequenced in a study of shared clonotypes between healthy human individuals. Assay used: immunoSEQ multiplex PCR; TCRdb lists only in-frame clones, some missing. The data show some 1 million clones, about 75% seen once. What was sequenced was memory CD4+ T cells sorted from blood. Subset in this sample: CD45RA-negative fraction. The source is a man between 18 and 29 years old in good health.

This chain links TRBV7-3 with TRBJ2-7; D is possibly TRBD2 (6 bases). The CDR3 is made up of 15 amino acids. Germline CDR1 and CDR2: SGHTA and FQGTGA. V was trimmed by 4 bases and J by 5 bases, leaving 18 bases between them. In DNA, the CDR3 is TGTGCCAGCAGCTCTATGGGGGGACTGGGCGACGAGCAGTACTTC. It is translated as CASSSMGGLGDEQYF.

This clone was picked up a small number of times. This chain joins TRBV28 and TRBJ1-6, with TRBD1 as a possible D gene (5 bases). Germline lookup yields CDR1 MDHEN and CDR2 SYDVKM. The CDR3 is 15 residues long. V was cut by 9 bases and J by 10 bases, with 22 bases left in between. The CDR3 nucleotides read TGTGCCAGTCGGGCCTCTTGGGGGGTAGGCTCACCCCTCCACTTT. Translation gives CASRASWGVGSPLHF. The full variable domain, with the rest looked up from reference TRBV28 and TRBJ1-6, is DVKVTQSSRYLVKRTGEKVFLECVQDMDHENMFWYRQDPGLGLRLIYFSYDVKMKEKGDIPEGYSVSREKKERFSLILESASTNQTSMYLCASRASWGVGSPLHFGNGTRLTVT.

The chain recombines TRBV10-3 with TRBJ1-4; D may be TRBD1 (5 bases). V was trimmed by 3 bases and J by 7 bases, leaving 12 bases between them. CDR3 length: 14 residues. Per the germline V gene, CDR1 is ENHRY and CDR2 is SYGVKD. The CDR3 spells CAISEGVKGEKLFF. DNA of the CDR3: TGTGCCATCAGTGAAGGGGTTAAAGGTGAAAAACTGTTTTTT.

J is TRBJ2-1 and V is TRBV6-1; TRBD2 aligns across 7 bases. The CDR3 totals 14 residues. The germline CDR1 and CDR2 sequences are MNHNS and SASEGT. The V gene end was trimmed by 7 bases and the J gene end by 0 bases; junction bases not matched to a gene: 3. The CDR3 loop reads CASMRGSSYNEQFF. In nucleotides, the CDR3 is TGTGCCAGCATGCGGGGGAGCTCCTACAATGAGCAGTTCTTC.

This clone was seen just once. The V gene is TRBV6-5, the J gene TRBJ2-7; possible D gene TRBD1, 6 bases. Per the germline V gene, CDR1 is MNHEY and CDR2 is SVGAGI. The CDR3 is 12 amino acids. Trimming stripped 6 bases from V and 4 bases from J, with 10 bases between. CDR3 bases: TGTGCCAGCAGGGACAGAGAATACGAGCAGTACTTC. Amino acids: CASRDREYEQYF.